The 31 T cell receptor beta chains reported below all come from one sample, sequenced in a study of T cell repertoires in cytomegalovirus infection. TCRdb fed the reads into MiXCR, producing one record per CDR3 protein. In the table there are a few hundred thousand distinct CDR3 sequences, 15% to 20% of which are singletons. The sample was PBMCs. The source is a human donor in good health (CMV status not recorded). Some clones in this sample may be carry-over from other donors' samples.

V gene TRBV2 combines with J gene TRBJ1-2; 9 positions match TRBD1. Germline V gene sequence: CDR1 SNHLY, CDR2 FYNNEI. The CDR3 runs to 15 residues. Trimming took 4 bases from V and 4 from J; bases not matched to a gene: 7. CDR3 DNA: TGTGCCAGCAGTGTTTGGACAGGGGATTGCTATGGCTACACCTTC. Protein sequence: CASSVWTGDCYGYTF.

The gene calls are TRBV19 and TRBJ1-5; 7 bases map to TRBD1. The CDR3 totals 16 residues. Trimming took 3 bases from V and 3 from J; bases not matched to a gene: 8. Germline V lookup: CDR1 LNHDA, CDR2 SQIVND (reference sequence). CDR3 DNA: TGTGCCAGTAGTATTACCGGGACAGCCTTCAATCAGCCCCAGCATTTT. Translating gives CASSITGTAFNQPQHF.

The rearrangement links TRBV5-4 to TRBJ2-7; the D gene could be TRBD1 or TRBD2 (6 bases each). V lost 3 bases to trimming and J lost 2 bases, with 21 bases between them. CDR1 SGHNT and CDR2 YYREEE come from the germline V gene (reference sequence). The CDR3 runs to 17 residues. Here the CDR3 DNA reads TGTGCCAGCAGCTGGGGAGGTGGGCCCGGGGGCGCCTACGAGCAGTACTTC. Translation gives CASSWGGGPGGAYEQYF.

This rearrangement joins TRBV6-2 or TRBV6-3 to TRBJ2-7; TRBD1 aligns across 8 bases. Looked up from germline, CDR1 is MNHEY and CDR2 is SVGEGT. The J segment lost 5 bases and the V segment lost 4 bases, leaving 7 bases of the junction unmatched. This CDR3 contains 14 residues. The CDR3 nucleotides are TGTGCCAGCAGTTCAGGACAGGGTCGACACGAGCAGTACTTC. Encoded protein: CASSSGQGRHEQYF.

With respect to this clonotype: One end of the junction fails to match germline, which may point to a read error. The rearrangement uses TRBV7-3 and TRBJ2-5; perhaps TRBD1 as D (5 bases). Germline CDR1 reads SGHTA; CDR2 reads FQGTGA. This CDR3 spans 13 amino acids. CDR3 loop: CASSHGAVETQCF. CDR3 sequence (DNA): TGTGCCAGCAGCCATGGGGCAGTGGAGACCCAGTGCTTC.

This clonotype was counted at least ten times. The chain carries TRBV7-2 and TRBJ2-7, with TRBD2 matching over 7 bases. The CDR3 totals 14 residues. The V gene's germline CDR1 is SGHTA and CDR2 FQGNSA. V gave up 1 base and J gave up 5 bases; unmatched junction bases: 5. In nucleotides, the CDR3 is TGTGCCAGCAGCTTAGGGGAGGGTCGGGACGAGCAGTACTTC. Residues: CASSLGEGRDEQYF.

The V and J genes are TRBV7-9 and TRBJ2-6; D remains ambiguous. The ends were cut back, 7 bases at V and 4 bases at J, with 8 bases in the middle. Germline CDR1 reads SEHNR; CDR2 reads FQNEAQ (reference sequence). The CDR3 has 13 residues. CDR3 DNA sequence: TGTGCCAGCACCCGGCGGGGGGCCAACGTCCTGACTTTC. Amino acid sequence: CASTRRGANVLTF.

This clonotype was found a few times. The rearrangement joins TRBV2 to TRBJ1-1, with 8 bases aligning to TRBD1. The J segment lost 10 bases and the V segment lost 5 bases, leaving 9 bases of the junction unmatched. Germline V gene sequence: CDR1 SNHLY, CDR2 FYNNEI. The CDR3 consists of 13 residues. Written as DNA, the CDR3 is TGTGCCAGCAGTCCGACAGGGGCTCAGTCAGCTTTCTTT. This gives the protein CASSPTGAQSAFF.

This clonotype was picked up a small number of times. The chain carries TRBV20-1 and TRBJ1-6; D ambiguous. This CDR3 is 17 amino acids long. Trimming took 3 bases from V and 0 from J, leaving 15 bases between them. Germline lookup yields CDR1 DFQATT and CDR2 SNEGSKA (reference sequence). The CDR3 DNA sequence: TGCAGTGCTAGGAGGGCAGTGTCGAGCTCCTATAATTCACCCCTCCACTTT. Its translation: CSARRAVSSSYNSPLHF.

This clonotype appeared many times. This chain joins TRBV7-2 and TRBJ1-2; D not resolved. Trimming pared 1 base from V and 0 bases from J, leaving 9 bases between. The CDR3 is 15 residues long. Germline V CDR1 and CDR2: SGHTA, FQGNSA. The DNA for the CDR3 is TGTGCCAGCAGCTTAGGGAGTGGAGCTAACTATGGCTACACCTTC. Protein sequence: CASSLGSGANYGYTF.

In the case of this clonotype: At one end the junction does not follow the germline gene, possibly because of a read error. The chain uses TRBV7-9 and TRBJ1-1, with D unclear. This CDR3 spans 13 amino acids. In germline, CDR1 is SEHNR, CDR2 FQNEAQ (reference sequence). CDR3 in amino acids: CASSLVLKTEAFF. The CDR3 DNA is TGTGCCAGCAGCTTAGTTTTGAAAACTGAAGCTTTCTTT.

As for this clonotype: At one of its ends the junction is not consistent with the germline gene, which may arise from a read error. The V call is TRBV7-2, the J call TRBJ2-7, with 7 bases lining up with TRBD2. Germline CDR1 reads SGHTA; CDR2 reads FQGNSA. The CDR3 totals 12 residues. The CDR3 region is CASSSSAGFEDF. CDR3 DNA: TGTGCCAGCAGCTCGTCAGCGGGGTTTGAGGACTTC.

In this sample, this clonotype turned up many times. The chain employs TRBV11-2 and TRBJ2-1; D tentatively reads TRBD1 or TRBD2 (5 bases each). The V gene's germline CDR1 is SGHAT and CDR2 FQNNGV. V lost 1 base and J 9 bases, leaving 16 bases between the germline ends. The CDR3 is 15 residues long. CDR3: CASSLGGALVREQFF. DNA of the CDR3: TGTGCCAGCAGCTTAGGAGGGGCGCTAGTCCGTGAGCAGTTCTTC. Full variable domain (remainder filled in from reference TRBV11-2 and TRBJ2-1): EAGVAQSPRYKIIEKRQSVAFWCNPISGHATLYWYQQILGQGPKLLIQFQNNGVVDDSQLPKDRFSAERLKGVDSTLKIQPAKLEDSAVYLCASSLGGALVREQFFGPGTRLTVL.

The table lists this clonotype with a few counts. CDR3 sequence reads: CASSTGVGQVVQPQHF. In DNA, the CDR3 is TGTGCCAGTAGTACGGGGGTAGGACAGGTCGTTCAGCCCCAGCATTTT. The chain is built from TRBV19 and TRBJ1-5, with 7 bases lining up with TRBD1. The germline CDR1 and CDR2 sequences are LNHDA and SQIVND (reference sequence). CDR3 length: 16 residues. Germline trimming cut 4 bases from V and 6 bases from J; bases unmatched to any gene: 12. The complete variable domain, with remaining parts taken from reference TRBV19 and TRBJ1-5, reads DGGITQSPKYLFRKEGQNVTLSCEQNLNHDAMYWYRQDPGQGLRLIYYSQIVNDFQKGDIAEGYSVSREKKESFPLTVTSAQKNPTAFYLCASSTGVGQVVQPQHFGDGTRLSIL.

The chain joins TRBV10-3 to TRBJ1-5, with a possible D match to TRBD1 (5 bases). Between the trimmed V and J ends, which lost 5 bases and 1 base, there was a span of 12 bases. This CDR3 is built from 15 residues. CDR1 and CDR2 from the germline V gene are ENHRY and SYGVKD. CDR3 residues: CAISPGGGSNQPQHF. The CDR3 DNA reads TGTGCCATCAGTCCGGGGGGAGGGAGCAATCAGCCCCAGCATTTT.

The chain carries TRBV6-6 and TRBJ2-1; 10 bases are a match to TRBD2. The V segment lost 6 bases and the J segment 3 bases; nucleotides outside the gene matches: 8. CDR1 and CDR2 (germline): MNHNY, SVGAGI (reference sequence). The length of the CDR3 is 16 residues. The CDR3 spells CASRPRTSGYYNEQFF. The CDR3 region has the DNA TGTGCCAGCAGGCCCCGGACTAGCGGATACTACAATGAGCAGTTCTTC.

This clonotype was counted a few times. The gene calls are TRBV20-1 and TRBJ2-3; D not certain. Germline CDR1 and CDR2: DFQATT and SNEGSKA (reference sequence). V was shortened by 2 bases and J by 0 bases, with 12 bases between the two germline ends. CDR3 length: 15 residues. CDR3 nucleotides: TGCAGTGCTAGATTCGGGTCTCCTAGCACAGATACGCAGTATTTT. This translates into CSARFGSPSTDTQYF.

A few counts support this clonotype. V usage is TRBV7-2 and J usage is TRBJ2-5, with 8 bases lining up with TRBD2. This CDR3 contains 18 residues. After removal of 2 bases from V and 7 bases from J, the junction contained 18 bases not matched to a gene. CDR1 and CDR2 from the germline V gene are SGHTA and FQGNSA. CDR3 amino acids: CASSLSAGGSSPWGTQYF. The CDR3, as DNA: TGTGCCAGCAGCTTATCTGCGGGAGGTTCTAGTCCATGGGGGACCCAGTACTTC.

The chain links TRBV10-3 to TRBJ2-1; TRBD2 matches 14 bases. Germline V gene sequence: CDR1 ENHRY, CDR2 SYGVKD. Trimming removed 10 bases from V and 4 bases from J; junction bases left unmatched: 6. This CDR3 comprises 15 residues. In DNA form, the CDR3 reads TGTGCCACCCGGGGACTAGCGGGGGCGTACAATGAGCAGTTCTTC. Amino acids: CATRGLAGAYNEQFF.

This clonotype was recorded many times. This sequence joins TRBV27 and TRBJ2-3, with D hard to call. Trimming pared 5 bases from V and 6 bases from J, leaving 12 bases between. This CDR3 spans 13 amino acids. Germline values: CDR1 MNHEY, CDR2 SMNVEV (reference sequence). Here the CDR3 reads CASSVEAADTQYF. CDR3 bases: TGTGCCAGCAGTGTCGAGGCCGCGGATACGCAGTATTTT.

This clonotype was detected many times. The chain employs TRBV7-2 and TRBJ1-1; D unresolved. Germline-derived CDR1 and CDR2 are SGHTA and FQGNSA. Trimming stripped 4 bases from V and 4 bases from J, with 7 bases between. The CDR3 runs to 12 residues. CDR3 in DNA: TGTGCCAGCAGCTCCCAGCGCACTGAAGCTTTCTTT. Amino acids: CASSSQRTEAFF.

In this sample, this clonotype turned up a few times. The chain uses TRBV24-1 and TRBJ2-1, with 9 bases identical to TRBD2. V was clipped by 4 bases and J by 5 bases; unmatched bases: 5. Germline values: CDR1 KGHDR, CDR2 SFDVKD. The CDR3 extends over 15 amino acids. The DNA for the CDR3 is TGTGCCACCAGTGAGGAGCGGGAGGTTAACAATGAGCAGTTCTTC. It yields the protein CATSEEREVNNEQFF.

V usage is TRBV12-3 or TRBV12-4 and J usage is TRBJ2-5, with 12 bases fitting TRBD1. Germline trimming cut 6 bases from V and 5 bases from J; bases unmatched to any gene: 4. The CDR3 is 14 amino acids. CDR3 in DNA: TGTGCCAGCAGCAGGGACAGGGGGCTGGAGACCCAGTACTTC. It encodes CASSRDRGLETQYF.

This clonotype came up many times. The chain employs TRBV11-2 and TRBJ2-3; D is undetermined. V was cut by 5 bases and J by 2 bases, with 8 bases left in between. Germline V gene data show CDR1 as SGHAT and CDR2 as FQNNGV. This CDR3 is built from 13 residues. Here the CDR3 DNA reads TGTGCCAGCAGCCCTTGGCTCACAGATACGCAGTATTTT. It yields the protein CASSPWLTDTQYF.

This clonotype was seen many times. The V and J genes are TRBV7-2 and TRBJ2-1; 11 nucleotides agree with TRBD2. Unmatched junction bases numbered 7, after V lost 5 bases and J lost 4 bases. In germline, CDR1 is SGHTA, CDR2 FQGNSA. The CDR3 spans 16 residues. CDR3 nucleotides: TGTGCCAGCAGCCTCCCCCTAGCGGGAGGTTACAATGAGCAGTTCTTC. This encodes CASSLPLAGGYNEQFF. The full variable domain, with the rest looked up from reference TRBV7-2 and TRBJ2-1, is GAGVSQSPSNKVTEKGKDVELRCDPISGHTALYWYRQSLGQGLEFLIYFQGNSAPDKSGLPSDRFSAERTGGSVSTLTIQRTQQEDSAVYLCASSLPLAGGYNEQFFGPGTRLTVL.

The chain couples TRBV12-3 or TRBV12-4 to TRBJ2-2; the D gene is possibly TRBD2 (6 bases). The CDR3 covers 14 residues. V shed 4 bases and J shed 3 bases, with 9 bases lying between them. CDR3 DNA sequence: TGTGCCAGCAGTTCGGGACTGGACACCGGGGAGCTGTTTTTT. This codes for CASSSGLDTGELFF.

This clonotype was seen many times. The V gene is TRBV7-2, the J gene TRBJ2-7; 8 bases match TRBD2. Per the germline V gene, CDR1 is SGHTA and CDR2 is FQGNSA. CDR3 size: 16 residues. V dropped 2 bases and J dropped 4; count of bases not matched to a gene: 10. CDR3: CASSLRSGSGWYEQYF. The CDR3 DNA reads as TGTGCCAGCAGCTTACGGAGCGGGAGTGGATGGTACGAGCAGTACTTC.

Ten or more counts support this clonotype. This chain joins TRBV7-8 and TRBJ1-4; 9 positions agree with TRBD1. Germline CDR1 is SGHVS and CDR2 is FQNEAQ. CDR3 length: 15 residues. V dropped 4 bases and J dropped 8; count of bases not matched to a gene: 8. The CDR3 is CASSSDRGRKEKLFF. In nucleotides, the CDR3 is TGTGCCAGCAGCTCGGACAGGGGAAGGAAAGAAAAACTGTTTTTT.

This rearrangement joins TRBV6-1 to TRBJ2-7, with 10 bases aligning to TRBD1. V trimming: 5 bases; J trimming: 6 bases; junction bases outside the gene matches: 7. The CDR3 is 14 residues long. Germline CDR1 reads MNHNS; CDR2 reads SASEGT. CDR3 sequence: CASSWGQGLPEQYF. CDR3 DNA: TGTGCCAGCAGTTGGGGACAGGGGTTACCCGAGCAGTACTTC.

This clonotype was detected many times. The rearrangement uses TRBV12-3 or TRBV12-4 and TRBJ2-5, with no clear D. This CDR3 comprises 14 residues. V lost 4 bases to trimming and J lost 0 bases, with 9 bases between them. The CDR3 nucleotides are TGTGCCAGCAGTTCGCGGAGAGACCAAGAGACCCAGTACTTC. It encodes CASSSRRDQETQYF.

This clonotype has just a few counts. The chain employs TRBV20-1 and TRBJ2-7, with D possibly called TRBD1 or TRBD2 (5 bases each). The V and J ends lost 6 bases and 2 bases respectively, with 17 bases between them. In germline, CDR1 is DFQATT, CDR2 SNEGSKA (reference sequence). The CDR3 is 14 amino acids. The CDR3 DNA is TGCAGTGCATCCCTCGGGACCCTGACCTACGAGCAGTACTTC. Amino acid sequence: CSASLGTLTYEQYF.